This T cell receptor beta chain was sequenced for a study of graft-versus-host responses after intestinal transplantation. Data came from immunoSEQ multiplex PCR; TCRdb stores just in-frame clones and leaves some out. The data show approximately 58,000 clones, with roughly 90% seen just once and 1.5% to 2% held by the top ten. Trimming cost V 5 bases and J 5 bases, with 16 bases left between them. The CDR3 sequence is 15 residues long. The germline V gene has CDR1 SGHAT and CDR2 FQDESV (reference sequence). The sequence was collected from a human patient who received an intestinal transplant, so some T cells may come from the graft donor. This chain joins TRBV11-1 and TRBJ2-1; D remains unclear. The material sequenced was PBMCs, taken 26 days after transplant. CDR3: CASSASPRSDNEQFF. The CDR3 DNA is TGTGCCAGCAGCGCGAGCCCCCGAAGTGACAATGAGCAGTTCTTC.